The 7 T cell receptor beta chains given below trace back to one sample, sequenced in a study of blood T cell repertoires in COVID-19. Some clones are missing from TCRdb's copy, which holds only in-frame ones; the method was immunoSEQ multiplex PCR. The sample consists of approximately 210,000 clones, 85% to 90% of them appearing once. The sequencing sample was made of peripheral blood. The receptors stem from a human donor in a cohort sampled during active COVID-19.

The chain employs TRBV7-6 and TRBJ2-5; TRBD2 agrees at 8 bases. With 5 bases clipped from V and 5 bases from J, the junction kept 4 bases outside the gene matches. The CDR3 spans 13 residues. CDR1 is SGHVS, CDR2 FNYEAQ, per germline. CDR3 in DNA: TGTGCCAGCAGCCGGGGGGGATCGGAGACCCAGTACTTC. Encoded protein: CASSRGGSETQYF.

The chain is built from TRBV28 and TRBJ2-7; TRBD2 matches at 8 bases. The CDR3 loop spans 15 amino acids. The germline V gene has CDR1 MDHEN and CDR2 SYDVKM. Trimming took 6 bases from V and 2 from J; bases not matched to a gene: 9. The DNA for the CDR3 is TGTGCCAGCAGCCGCGGGATAGCGGGGCCCTACGAGCAGTACTTC. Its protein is CASSRGIAGPYEQYF. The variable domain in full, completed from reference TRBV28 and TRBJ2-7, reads DVKVTQSSRYLVKRTGEKVFLECVQDMDHENMFWYRQDPGLGLRLIYFSYDVKMKEKGDIPEGYSVSREKKERFSLILESASTNQTSMYLCASSRGIAGPYEQYFGPGTRLTVT.

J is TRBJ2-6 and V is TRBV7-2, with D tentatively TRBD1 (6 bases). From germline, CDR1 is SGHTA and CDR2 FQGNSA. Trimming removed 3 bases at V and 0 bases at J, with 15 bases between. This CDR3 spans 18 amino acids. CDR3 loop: CASSLRDRPSSGANVLTF. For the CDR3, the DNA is TGTGCCAGCAGCTTGCGAGACAGGCCTTCCTCTGGGGCCAACGTCCTGACTTTC.

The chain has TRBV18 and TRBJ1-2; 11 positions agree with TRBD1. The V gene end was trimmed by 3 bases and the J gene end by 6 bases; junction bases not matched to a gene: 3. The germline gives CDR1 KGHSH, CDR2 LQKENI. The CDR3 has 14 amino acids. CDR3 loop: CASSPQDRGHGYTF. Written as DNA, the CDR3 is TGTGCCAGCTCACCGCAGGACAGGGGGCATGGCTACACCTTC.

The CDR3 is CASSFGSSGGETEAFF. In DNA form, the CDR3 reads TGTGCCAGCAGCTTTGGTAGTTCGGGGGGAGAGACTGAAGCTTTCTTT. This chain connects TRBV7-8 to TRBJ1-1; maybe TRBD1 (5 bases). The germline gives CDR1 SGHVS, CDR2 FQNEAQ. CDR3 length: 16 residues. Deletions cut 3 bases from V and 5 bases from J, with 19 bases between.

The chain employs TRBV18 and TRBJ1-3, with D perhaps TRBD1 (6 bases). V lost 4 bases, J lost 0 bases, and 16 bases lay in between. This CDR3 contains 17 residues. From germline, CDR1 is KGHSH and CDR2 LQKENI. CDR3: CASSQTDRLISGNTIYF. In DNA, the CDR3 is TGTGCCAGCTCACAAACGGACAGACTTATCTCTGGAAACACCATATATTTT.

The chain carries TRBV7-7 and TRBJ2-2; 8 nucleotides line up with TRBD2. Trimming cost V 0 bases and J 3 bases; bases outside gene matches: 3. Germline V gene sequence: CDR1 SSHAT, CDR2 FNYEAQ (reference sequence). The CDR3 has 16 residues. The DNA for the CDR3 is TGTGCCAGCAGCTTAGCAGCGGGAGTACACACCGGGGAGCTGTTTTTT. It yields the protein CASSLAAGVHTGELFF.